This T cell receptor (beta chain) was retrieved from a study of T-cell memory formation after mild COVID-19. Study-wide background: Each donor largely had its own TCR clusters. Study results and caveats: Chiefly within CM and EM were the contracting CD4+ clones; CD8+ ones were within EMRA.

5'RACE, which relied on constant-segment primers, yielded TCR alpha and TCR beta cDNA libraries carrying sample barcodes and UMIs. TCRdb re-derived calls from the 5' RACE reads in MiXCR, one entry per CDR3 protein. The repertoire holds tens of thousands of distinct CDR3 sequences, with roughly 21% as singletons. In the case of this clonotype: The antigen remains undetermined.

Sequenced material: PBMCs or a T cell subset sorted from them (not recorded which). This sequence was found in an adult who had mild COVID-19 (a few samples of this study predate the infection). Cell type and time point are not known.

CDR3: CASGLAWGEDTQYF. As DNA, the CDR3 is TGTGCTAGTGGTTTGGCGTGGGGTGAAGATACGCAGTATTTT. The J gene is TRBJ2-3, the V gene TRBV12-5; D call uncertain. Between the trimmed V and J ends, which lost 1 base and 5 bases, there was a span of 10 bases. Germline V gene sequence: CDR1 LGHNT, CDR2 FRNRAP. The CDR3 runs 14 residues.